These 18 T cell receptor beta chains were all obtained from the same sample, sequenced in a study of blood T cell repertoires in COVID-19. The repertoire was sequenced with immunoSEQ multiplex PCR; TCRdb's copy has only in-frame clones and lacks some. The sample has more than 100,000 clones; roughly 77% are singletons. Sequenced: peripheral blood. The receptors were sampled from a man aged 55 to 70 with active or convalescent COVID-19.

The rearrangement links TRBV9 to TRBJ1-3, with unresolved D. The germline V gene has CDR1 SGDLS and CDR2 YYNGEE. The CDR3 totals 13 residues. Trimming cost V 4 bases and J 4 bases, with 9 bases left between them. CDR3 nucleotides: TGTGCCAGCAGCAGTACAGCAGGAAACACCATATATTTT. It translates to CASSSTAGNTIYF.

CDR3 DNA sequence: TGTGCCAGCAGGCCGTACCCGGGACTAGCGGACGAGCAGTACTTC. Its protein product is CASRPYPGLADEQYF. The chain carries TRBV6-5 and TRBJ2-7; 11 bases match TRBD2. Germline V gives CDR1 MNHEY, CDR2 SVGAGI. The CDR3 spans 15 residues. The ends lost 6 bases at V and 5 bases at J; junction bases unmatched: 9.

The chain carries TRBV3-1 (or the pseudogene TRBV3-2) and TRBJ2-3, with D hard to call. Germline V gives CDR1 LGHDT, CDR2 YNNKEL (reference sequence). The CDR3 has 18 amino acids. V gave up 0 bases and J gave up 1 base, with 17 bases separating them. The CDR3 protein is CASSQDLMVRSGTDTQYF. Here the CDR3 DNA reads TGTGCCAGCAGCCAAGATCTAATGGTGAGAAGCGGCACAGATACGCAGTATTTT.

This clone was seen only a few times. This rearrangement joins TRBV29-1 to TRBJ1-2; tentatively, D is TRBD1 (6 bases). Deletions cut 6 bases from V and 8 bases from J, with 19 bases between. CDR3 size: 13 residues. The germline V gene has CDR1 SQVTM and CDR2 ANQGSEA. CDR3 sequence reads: CSVRQDGAGGYTF. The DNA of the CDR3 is TGCAGCGTCCGACAGGATGGGGCTGGGGGCTACACCTTC.

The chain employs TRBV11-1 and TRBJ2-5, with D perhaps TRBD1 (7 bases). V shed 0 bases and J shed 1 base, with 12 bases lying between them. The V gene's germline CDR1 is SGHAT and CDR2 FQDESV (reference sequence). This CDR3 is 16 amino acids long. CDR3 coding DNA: TGTGCCAGCAGCTTAGCGGGGGGACAGAGCCAAGAGACCCAGTACTTC. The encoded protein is CASSLAGGQSQETQYF. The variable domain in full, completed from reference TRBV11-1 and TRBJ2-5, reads EAEVAQSPRYKITEKSQAVAFWCDPISGHATLYWYRQILGQGPELLVQFQDESVVDDSQLPKDRFSAERLKGVDSTLKIQPAELGDSAMYLCASSLAGGQSQETQYFGPGTRLLVL.

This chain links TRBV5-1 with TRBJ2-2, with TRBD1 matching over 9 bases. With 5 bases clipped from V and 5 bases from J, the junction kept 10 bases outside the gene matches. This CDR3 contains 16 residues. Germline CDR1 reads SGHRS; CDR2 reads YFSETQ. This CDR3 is CASRGTGQGLTGELFF. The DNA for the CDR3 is TGCGCCAGCAGGGGCACGGGACAGGGACTAACCGGGGAGCTGTTTTTT.

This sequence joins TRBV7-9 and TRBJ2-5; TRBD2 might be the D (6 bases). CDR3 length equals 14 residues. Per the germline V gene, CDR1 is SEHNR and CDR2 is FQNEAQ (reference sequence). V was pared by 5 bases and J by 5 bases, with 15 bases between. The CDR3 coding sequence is TGTGCCAGCAGCCAAGGAGGGCCGAGGGAGACCCAGTACTTC. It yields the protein CASSQGGPRETQYF. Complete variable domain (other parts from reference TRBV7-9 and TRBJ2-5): DTGVSQNPRHKITKRGQNVTFRCDPISEHNRLYWYRQTLGQGPEFLTYFQNEAQLEKSRLLSDRFSAERPKGSFSTLEIQRTEQGDSAMYLCASSQGGPRETQYFGPGTRLLVL.

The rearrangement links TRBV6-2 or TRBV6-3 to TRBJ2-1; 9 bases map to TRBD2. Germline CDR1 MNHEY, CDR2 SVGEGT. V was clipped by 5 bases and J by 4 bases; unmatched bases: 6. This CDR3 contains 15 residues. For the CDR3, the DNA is TGTGCCAGCAGTGGGGGAGCGGGAGGATACAATGAGCAGTTCTTC. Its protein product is CASSGGAGGYNEQFF.

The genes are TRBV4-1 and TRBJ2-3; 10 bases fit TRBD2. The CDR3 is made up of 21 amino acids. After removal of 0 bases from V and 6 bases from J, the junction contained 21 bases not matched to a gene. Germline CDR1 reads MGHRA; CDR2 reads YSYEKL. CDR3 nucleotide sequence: TGCGCCAGCAGCCAAGATTGGGCGGCTAGCGGGGGAAGTCGGGGGTCGGATACGCAGTATTTT. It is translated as CASSQDWAASGGSRGSDTQYF.

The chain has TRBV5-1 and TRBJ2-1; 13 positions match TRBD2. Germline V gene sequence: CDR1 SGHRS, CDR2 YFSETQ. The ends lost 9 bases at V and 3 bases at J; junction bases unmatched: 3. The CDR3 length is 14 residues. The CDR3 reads CATRTSGGYNEQFF. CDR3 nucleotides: TGCGCCACGCGGACTAGCGGGGGCTACAATGAGCAGTTCTTC.

As DNA, the CDR3 is TGTGCCATCAGTATCCAGGGCGCTGGCTACACCTTC. Translated: CAISIQGAGYTF. The rearrangement joins TRBV10-3 to TRBJ1-2, with D perhaps TRBD1 (5 bases). In germline, CDR1 is ENHRY, CDR2 SYGVKD. The length of the CDR3 is 12 residues. Trimming took off 5 bases at V and 7 bases at J, with 11 bases between the two ends.

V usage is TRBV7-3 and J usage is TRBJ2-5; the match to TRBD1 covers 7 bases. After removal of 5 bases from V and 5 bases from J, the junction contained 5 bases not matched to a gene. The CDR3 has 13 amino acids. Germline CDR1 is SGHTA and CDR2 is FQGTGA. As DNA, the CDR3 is TGTGCCAGCAGCCAGACAGGGTGGGAGACCCAGTACTTC. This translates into CASSQTGWETQYF.

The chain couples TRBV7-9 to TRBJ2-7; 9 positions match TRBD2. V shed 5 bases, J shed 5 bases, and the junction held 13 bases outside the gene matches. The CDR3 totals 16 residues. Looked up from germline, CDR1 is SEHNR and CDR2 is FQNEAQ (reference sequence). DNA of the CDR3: TGTGCCAGCAGCCCGATGACGCTAGCGGGAATCAACGAGCAGTACTTC. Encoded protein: CASSPMTLAGINEQYF. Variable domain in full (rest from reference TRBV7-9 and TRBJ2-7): DTGVSQNPRHKITKRGQNVTFRCDPISEHNRLYWYRQTLGQGPEFLTYFQNEAQLEKSRLLSDRFSAERPKGSFSTLEIQRTEQGDSAMYLCASSPMTLAGINEQYFGPGTRLTVT.

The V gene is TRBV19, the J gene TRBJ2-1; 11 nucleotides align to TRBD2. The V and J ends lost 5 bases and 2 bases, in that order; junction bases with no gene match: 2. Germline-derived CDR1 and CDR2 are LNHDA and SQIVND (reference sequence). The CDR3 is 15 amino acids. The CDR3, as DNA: TGTGCCAGTAGTTCTAGCGGGAGGCCCTACAATGAGCAGTTCTTC. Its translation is CASSSSGRPYNEQFF.

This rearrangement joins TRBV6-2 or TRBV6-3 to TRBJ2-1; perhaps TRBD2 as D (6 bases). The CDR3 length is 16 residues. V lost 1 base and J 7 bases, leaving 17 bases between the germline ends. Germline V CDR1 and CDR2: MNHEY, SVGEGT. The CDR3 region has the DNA TGTGCCAGCAGTTACTTGGAGGGCCCACTGAGTAATGAGCAGTTCTTC. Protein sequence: CASSYLEGPLSNEQFF.

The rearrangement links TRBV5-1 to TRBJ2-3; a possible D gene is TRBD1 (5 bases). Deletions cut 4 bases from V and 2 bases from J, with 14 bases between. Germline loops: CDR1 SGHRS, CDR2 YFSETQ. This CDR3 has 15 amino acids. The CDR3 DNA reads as TGCGCCAGCAGCCCAGGGTTTCAGAACACAGATACGCAGTATTTT. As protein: CASSPGFQNTDTQYF.

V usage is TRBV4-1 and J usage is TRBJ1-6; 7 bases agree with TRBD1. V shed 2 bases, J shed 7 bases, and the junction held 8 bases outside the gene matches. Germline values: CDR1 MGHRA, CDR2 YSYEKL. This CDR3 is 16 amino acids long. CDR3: CASSQPTGEANSPLHF. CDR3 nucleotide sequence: TGCGCCAGCAGCCAACCAACAGGGGAGGCAAATTCACCCCTCCACTTT.

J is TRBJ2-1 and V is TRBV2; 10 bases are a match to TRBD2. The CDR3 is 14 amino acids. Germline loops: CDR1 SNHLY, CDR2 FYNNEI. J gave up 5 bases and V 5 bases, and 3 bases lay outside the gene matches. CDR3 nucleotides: TGTGCCAGCAGTTGGACTAGCGGAAACAATGAGCAGTTCTTC. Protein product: CASSWTSGNNEQFF.